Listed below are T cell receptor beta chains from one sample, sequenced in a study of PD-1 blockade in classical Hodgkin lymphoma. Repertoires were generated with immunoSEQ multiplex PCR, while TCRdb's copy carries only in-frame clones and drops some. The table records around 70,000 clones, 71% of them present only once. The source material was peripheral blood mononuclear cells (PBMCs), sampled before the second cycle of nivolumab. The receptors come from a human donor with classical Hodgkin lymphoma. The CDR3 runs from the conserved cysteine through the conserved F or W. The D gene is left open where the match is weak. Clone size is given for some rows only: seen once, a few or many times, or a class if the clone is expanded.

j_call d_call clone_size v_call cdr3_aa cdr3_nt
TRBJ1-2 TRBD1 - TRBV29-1 CSVVGGWDRTNYGYTF TGCAGCGTTGTAGGGGGGTGGGACAGGACTAACTATGGCTACACCTTC
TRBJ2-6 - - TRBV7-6 CASSLSGAGANVLTF TGTGCCAGCAGCTTGTCTGGAGCTGGGGCCAACGTCCTGACTTTC
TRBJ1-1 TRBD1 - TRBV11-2 CASSVHRGTEAFF TGTGCCAGCAGCGTGCACAGGGGGACTGAAGCTTTCTTT
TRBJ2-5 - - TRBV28 CASSYWERQETQYF TGTGCCAGCAGTTACTGGGAGCGACAAGAGACCCAGTACTTC
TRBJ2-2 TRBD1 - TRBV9 CASSDEGDRGLAGELFF TGTGCCAGCAGCGATGAGGGGGACAGGGGGTTGGCCGGGGAGCTGTTTTTT
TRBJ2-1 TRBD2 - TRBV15 CATSRTSSYNEQFF TGTGCCACCAGCCGGACTAGCTCCTACAATGAGCAGTTCTTC
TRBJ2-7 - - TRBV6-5 CASSPGQPGSYEQYF TGTGCCAGCAGCCCAGGACAGCCCGGCTCCTACGAGCAGTACTTC
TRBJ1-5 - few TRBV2 CAVAGAGGQPQHF TGTGCCGTAGCCGGGGCCGGCGGGCAGCCCCAGCATTTT
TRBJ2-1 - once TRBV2 CASSETGNYNEQFF TGTGCCAGCAGTGAAACAGGGAACTACAATGAGCAGTTCTTC
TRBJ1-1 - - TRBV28 CASRKPGGWNTEAFF TGTGCCAGCAGGAAGCCCGGGGGTTGGAACACTGAAGCTTTCTTT
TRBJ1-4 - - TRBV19 CASSIRGTRNEKLFF TGTGCCAGTAGTATACGTGGGACCCGGAATGAAAAACTGTTTTTT
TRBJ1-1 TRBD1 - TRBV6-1 CASSESWDSWGTEAFF TGTGCCAGCAGTGAAAGCTGGGACAGTTGGGGGACTGAAGCTTTCTTT
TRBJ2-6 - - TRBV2 CASFPGTAGANVLTF TGTGCCAGCTTCCCAGGGACGGCCGGGGCCAACGTCCTGACTTTC
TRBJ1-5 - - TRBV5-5 CASSFELVGQLNQPQHF TGTGCCAGCAGCTTCGAACTCGTCGGACAGCTAAATCAGCCCCAGCATTTT
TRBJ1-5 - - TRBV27 CASSLLMGDGSQPQHF TGTGCCAGCAGTTTATTGATGGGGGATGGTAGTCAGCCCCAGCATTTT
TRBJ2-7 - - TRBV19 CASSASGRGPLASYEQYF TGTGCCAGTAGTGCCTCTGGCCGGGGTCCCCTAGCCTCCTACGAGCAGTACTTC
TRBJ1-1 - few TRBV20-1 CSAQDNTEAFF TGCAGTGCCCAGGATAACACTGAAGCTTTCTTT
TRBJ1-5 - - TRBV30 CAWSVRGAYSNQPQHF TGTGCCTGGAGTGTACGCGGCGCTTATAGCAATCAGCCCCAGCATTTT
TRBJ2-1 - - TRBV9 CASSVALGNDEQFF TGTGCCAGCAGCGTAGCCTTAGGAAACGATGAGCAGTTCTTC
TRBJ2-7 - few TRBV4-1 CASSQEPLSSYEQYF TGCGCCAGCAGCCAAGAGCCTCTTAGCTCCTACGAGCAGTACTTC
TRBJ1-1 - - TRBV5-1 CASSVTVMNTEAFF TGCGCCAGCAGCGTGACGGTTATGAACACTGAAGCTTTCTTT
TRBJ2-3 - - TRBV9 CASSPRGLSTDTQYF TGTGCCAGCAGCCCTCGCGGACTGAGTACAGATACGCAGTATTTT
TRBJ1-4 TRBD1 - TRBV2 CASSGQGVEKLFF TGTGCCAGCAGTGGACAGGGAGTCGAAAAACTGTTTTTT
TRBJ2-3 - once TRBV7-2 CASSLGLLWSTDTQYF TGTGCCAGCAGCTTAGGACTGCTTTGGAGCACAGATACGCAGTATTTT
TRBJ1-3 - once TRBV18 CASSPQRSPGNTIYF TGTGCCAGCTCACCACAAAGGAGTCCTGGAAACACCATATATTTT
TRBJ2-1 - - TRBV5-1 CASSLGHRRDEQFF TGCGCCAGCAGCTTGGGCCACCGTAGGGATGAGCAGTTCTTC